The next 22 T cell receptor beta chains were all read from a single sample in a study of T-cell reconstitution after alpha-beta-depleted transplantation in children. Unique molecular identifiers tagged the TCRbeta library. TCRdb re-derived calls from the PCR reads in MiXCR, one entry per CDR3 protein. The data contain roughly 590,000 distinct CDR3 sequences, approximately 15% of them seen just once; the ten biggest clones take up around 0.96%. The specimen comprised PBMCs from the stem cell graft donor, sampled from the stem cell graft. The receptors shown here come from a human donor who donated a stem cell graft to a child with acute myeloid leukemia.

V and J are TRBV18 and TRBJ1-3; D is undetermined. The germline V gene has CDR1 KGHSH and CDR2 LQKENI. The CDR3 extends over 17 amino acids. Trimming shortened V by 0 bases and J by 0 bases, and 12 bases separated the two germline ends. CDR3 protein: CASSPPGVLSSGNTIYF. The CDR3 DNA is TGTGCCAGCTCACCACCTGGGGTTCTGAGCTCTGGAAACACCATATATTTT.

The gene calls are TRBV11-1 and TRBJ1-2; tentative D call: TRBD1 (6 bases). V was trimmed by 4 bases and J by 8 bases, leaving 29 bases between them. This CDR3 region has 18 residues. Germline CDR1 reads SGHAT; CDR2 reads FQDESV (reference sequence). The CDR3 coding sequence is TGTGCCAGCAGCTACTACCGGGACAAGGAAAGGTGGATTTGGGGCTACACCTTC. Translating gives CASSYYRDKERWIWGYTF.

This clonotype has more than one count but fewer than ten. CDR3 loop: CASSLVAPYEQYF. In DNA, the CDR3 is TGTGCCAGCAGCTTAGTTGCCCCCTACGAGCAGTACTTC. The genes are TRBV7-2 and TRBJ2-7; D is uncertain. V gave up 1 base and J gave up 2 bases, with 6 bases separating them. The germline V gene encodes CDR1 SGHTA and CDR2 FQGNSA. The length of the CDR3 is 13 residues.

This clonotype has ten or more counts. This chain links TRBV29-1 with TRBJ2-7; either TRBD1 or TRBD2 may supply D (5 bases each). The germline CDR1 and CDR2 sequences are SQVTM and ANQGSEA. V gave up 3 bases and J gave up 6 bases, with 12 bases separating them. This CDR3 contains 12 residues. CDR3 coding DNA: TGCAGCGTTGAGTACGGGGACGGCGAGCAGTACTTC. Translation: CSVEYGDGEQYF.

The table lists this clonotype with many counts. The chain joins TRBV20-1 to TRBJ1-2, with 9 bases lining up with TRBD1. Germline loops: CDR1 DFQATT, CDR2 SNEGSKA (reference sequence). The CDR3 runs to 14 residues. The junction had 7 bases not matched to a gene; V was cut back by 3 bases and J by 5 bases. The CDR3 DNA reads TGCAGTGCTAGGTTGGACAGGGGAAAATATGGCTACACCTTC. The encoded protein is CSARLDRGKYGYTF.

The rearrangement links TRBV7-9 to TRBJ1-1; 7 nucleotides agree with TRBD1. CDR1 and CDR2 (germline): SEHNR, FQNEAQ (reference sequence). The CDR3 consists of 13 residues. Trimming took 5 bases from V and 7 from J; bases not matched to a gene: 7. The CDR3 DNA reads as TGTGCCAGCAGCCCCGACAGGGAAGGTGAAGCTTTCTTT. The encoded protein is CASSPDREGEAFF.

This sequence joins TRBV10-2 and TRBJ2-2, with 8 positions matching TRBD1. J gave up 13 bases and V 6 bases, and 10 bases lay outside the gene matches. The CDR3 covers 13 residues. The germline V gene encodes CDR1 WSHSY and CDR2 SAAADI. The CDR3 nucleotides are TGCGCCAGCAGGCCGGGACAGGTTTACGGGCTGTTTTTT. As protein: CASRPGQVYGLFF.

Here the CDR3 DNA reads TGTGCCAGCAGCTGGGAGTTCCAAGAGACCCAGTACTTC. This sequence encodes CASSWEFQETQYF. This rearrangement joins TRBV7-9 to TRBJ2-5; D is perhaps TRBD2 (5 bases). The CDR3 contains 13 residues. Germline V gene sequence: CDR1 SEHNR, CDR2 FQNEAQ (reference sequence). Trimming cost V 4 bases and J 1 base, with 7 bases left between them.

This clonotype has a count of ten or more. The chain is built from TRBV6-2 or TRBV6-3 and TRBJ2-4, with 9 bases fitting TRBD1. With V trimmed by 0 bases and J by 8 bases, 5 bases remained unmatched. CDR3 length: 15 amino acids. Germline loops: CDR1 MNHEY, CDR2 SVGEGT. The CDR3 protein is CASSYSWTGAHIQYF. CDR3 DNA: TGTGCCAGCAGTTACTCTTGGACAGGGGCCCACATTCAGTACTTC.

The chain joins TRBV12-3 or TRBV12-4 to TRBJ2-3, with TRBD2 identical over 10 bases. This CDR3 comprises 15 residues. V was clipped by 9 bases and J by 1 base; unmatched bases: 7. The chain's CDR3 is CASTLTSGGTDTQYF. The CDR3 DNA is TGTGCCAGTACGCTAACTAGCGGGGGCACAGATACGCAGTATTTT.

This clonotype was seen ten or more times. The chain has TRBV29-1 and TRBJ2-7, with a possible D match to TRBD1 (6 bases). Germline CDR1 and CDR2: SQVTM and ANQGSEA. The CDR3 length is 12 residues. Trimming pared 5 bases from V and 4 bases from J, leaving 12 bases between. CDR3 sequence reads: CSVLTQGYEQYF. The DNA for the CDR3 is TGCAGCGTTCTGACACAGGGTTACGAGCAGTACTTC.

This clonotype was found a few times. The genes are TRBV4-2 and TRBJ2-3; D may correspond to TRBD1 or TRBD2 (6 bases each). The V end lost 0 bases, the J end lost 6 bases, and 19 bases lay between the germline ends. CDR1 is LGHNA and CDR2 is YNFKEQ in the germline V gene. This CDR3 region has 17 residues. The CDR3 sequence: CASSQDSTGAVGDTQYF. The CDR3 DNA reads TGTGCCAGCAGCCAAGACAGTACGGGGGCCGTAGGGGATACGCAGTATTTT.

This clonotype has just a few counts. The rearrangement links TRBV7-8 to TRBJ2-1; 7 bases align to TRBD2. This CDR3 comprises 15 residues. With V trimmed by 4 bases and J by 2 bases, 5 bases remained unmatched. The germline V gene encodes CDR1 SGHVS and CDR2 FQNEAQ. CDR3 DNA sequence: TGTGCCAGCAGCTACCGGGAGGAAGCCTACAATGAGCAGTTCTTC. This translates into CASSYREEAYNEQFF.

As concerns this clonotype: This may come from a read error, since a much larger clone is one base off. The missing conserved phenylalanine or tryptophan at the end of this CDR3 makes a read error likely. This chain joins TRBV2 and TRBJ1-5; the D is unclear. This CDR3 spans 13 amino acids. The V end lost 1 base, the J end lost 6 bases, and 7 bases lay between the germline ends. Per the germline V gene, CDR1 is SNHLY and CDR2 is FYNNEI. CDR3 sequence (DNA): TGTGCCAGCAGTGAAGTACGCGGTCAGCCCCAGCATCTT. Its protein product is CASSEVRGQPQHL.

This clonotype was recorded many times. This rearrangement joins TRBV29-1 to TRBJ2-1; the D gene could be TRBD1 or TRBD2 (5 bases each). The V gene's germline CDR1 is SQVTM and CDR2 ANQGSEA. The CDR3 is 16 residues long. V was pared by 0 bases and J by 0 bases, with 12 bases between. CDR3 residues: CSVEDRSGSSYNEQFF. CDR3 in DNA: TGCAGCGTTGAAGATCGTTCAGGGAGCTCCTACAATGAGCAGTTCTTC.

There are a few counts of this clonotype. The rearrangement joins TRBV5-1 to TRBJ2-7; D gene uncertain. The V end lost 0 bases, the J end lost 3 bases, and 10 bases lay between the germline ends. Looked up from germline, CDR1 is SGHRS and CDR2 is YFSETQ. CDR3 length: 14 amino acids. The CDR3 coding sequence is TGCGCCAGCAGCTTGGGGCAACCGAACTACGAGCAGTACGTC. Amino acid sequence: CASSLGQPNYEQYV.

This clonotype was detected ten times or more. This chain joins TRBV20-1 and TRBJ1-6; D ambiguous. Per germline, CDR1 DFQATT and CDR2 SNEGSKA (reference sequence). This CDR3 spans 13 amino acids. With 3 bases removed from V and 6 bases from J, the gap between germline ends came to 9 bases. The CDR3 nucleotides read TGCAGTGCTAGGGGCCCGGCTAATTCACCCCTCCACTTT. It specifies CSARGPANSPLHF.

This clonotype has a handful of counts. This sequence joins TRBV12-3 or TRBV12-4 and TRBJ1-1; a weak D match, TRBD1 (6 bases). The CDR3 totals 14 residues. Trimming pared 5 bases from V and 2 bases from J, leaving 12 bases between. The CDR3 sequence is CASSTGTSNTEAFF. The DNA of the CDR3 is TGTGCCAGCAGTACAGGGACATCAAACACTGAAGCTTTCTTT.

A single count supports this clonotype. The chain carries TRBV7-2 and TRBJ2-4; no clear D gene. The CDR3 extends over 13 amino acids. The V end was cut by 3 bases, the J end by 8 bases, with 11 bases between. CDR1 and CDR2 from the germline V gene are SGHTA and FQGNSA. This CDR3 reads CASSLNQVDIQYF. DNA for the CDR3: TGTGCCAGCAGCTTGAACCAGGTCGACATTCAGTACTTC.

This clonotype has a count of ten or more. This chain joins TRBV5-6 and TRBJ2-2, with D uncertain. Germline V gene sequence: CDR1 SGHDT, CDR2 YYEEEE. Trimming removed 1 base from V and 5 bases from J, with 6 bases in between. The CDR3 extends over 13 amino acids. The CDR3 DNA is TGTGCCAGCAGCTTGACAGAGACCGGGGAGCTGTTTTTT. Its protein is CASSLTETGELFF.

J is TRBJ1-1 and V is TRBV4-3; no firm D call. Germline V gene data show CDR1 as LGHNA and CDR2 as YSLEER. Trimming took off 0 bases at V and 8 bases at J, with 4 bases between the two ends. CDR3 length: 11 residues. The CDR3 loop reads CASSQDQEAFF. The CDR3 nucleotides read TGCGCCAGCAGCCAAGATCAAGAAGCTTTCTTT.

The DNA for the CDR3 is TGTGCCAGCAGCTGGGGGCAGACCCAGTACTTC. As protein: CASSWGQTQYF. The chain links TRBV5-6 to TRBJ2-5, with D tentatively TRBD1 (6 bases). The V end was cut by 3 bases, the J end by 6 bases, with 6 bases between. Per germline, CDR1 SGHDT and CDR2 YYEEEE. The CDR3 sequence is 11 residues long.